Below, 14 T cell receptor beta chains from the same sample are listed, as sequenced in a study of cytomegalovirus exposure and HLA in healthy donors. Vbeta (60) and Jbeta (13) primers were used in the PCR. Assay: immunoSEQ multiplex PCR; the TCRdb copy retains only in-frame clones and omits some. Seen here are 200,000 or so clones, 65% to 85% observed once, and the top ten hold 0.71%. The specimen was PBMCs. Source of these receptors: a boy aged 2 to 9 in good health and CMV-seronegative.

The chain carries TRBV4-1 and TRBJ2-3, with a tentative D call TRBD2 (6 bases). The CDR3 totals 15 residues. Germline CDR1 reads MGHRA; CDR2 reads YSYEKL. V lost 0 bases, J lost 5 bases, and 12 bases lay in between. The CDR3 DNA is TGCGCCAGCAGCCAAGAGGGCCGCGGGGTAGATACGCAGTATTTT. Amino acids: CASSQEGRGVDTQYF.

This clone was detected only once. CDR3 amino acids: CASSFKASSYEQYF. In nucleotides, the CDR3 is TGTGCCAGCAGTTTCAAAGCAAGCTCCTACGAGCAGTACTTC. The chain couples TRBV27 to TRBJ2-7; D remains ambiguous. Germline V lookup: CDR1 MNHEY, CDR2 SMNVEV (reference sequence). V was shortened by 3 bases and J by 0 bases, with 9 bases between the two germline ends. This CDR3 region has 14 residues.

The chain has TRBV9 and TRBJ2-7; TRBD2 matches 7 bases. Per the germline V gene, CDR1 is SGDLS and CDR2 is YYNGEE. The CDR3 has 14 amino acids. The V segment lost 4 bases and the J segment 4 bases; nucleotides outside the gene matches: 8. The CDR3 DNA follows: TGTGCCAGCAGCCCCGGACCGGGGGGATACGAGCAGTACTTC. It is translated as CASSPGPGGYEQYF. The whole variable domain, filled in from reference TRBV9 and TRBJ2-7, reads DSGVTQTPKHLITATGQRVTLRCSPRSGDLSVYWYQQSLDQGLQFLIQYYNGEERAKGNILERFSAQQFPDLHSELNLSSLELGDSALYFCASSPGPGGYEQYFGPGTRLTVT.

This clone occurred once. The chain carries TRBV2 and TRBJ2-3, with 8 bases aligning to TRBD2. CDR3 length: 14 amino acids. Germline V gene lookup returns CDR1 SNHLY and CDR2 FYNNEI. The V segment lost 8 bases and the J segment 0 bases; nucleotides outside the gene matches: 4. Here the CDR3 DNA reads TGTGCCAGCCGAGCGGGAGTGAGCACAGATACGCAGTATTTT. Translated: CASRAGVSTDTQYF. Based on the CDR3 plus reference TRBV2 and TRBJ2-3, the full variable domain is EPEVTQTPSHQVTQMGQEVILRCVPISNHLYFYWYRQILGQKVEFLVSFYNNEISEKSEIFDDQFSVERPDGSNFTLKIRSTKLEDSAMYFCASRAGVSTDTQYFGPGTRLTVL.

The CDR3 DNA is TGTGCCAGCAGCTTGGGAACAGTTAACTATGGCTACACCTTC. Translating it yields CASSLGTVNYGYTF. J is TRBJ1-2 and V is TRBV5-6; D remains unclear. The CDR3 sequence is 14 residues long. The germline V and J ends were trimmed by 0 bases and 1 base, with 7 bases remaining between them. The V gene's germline CDR1 is SGHDT and CDR2 YYEEEE.

V usage is TRBV5-4 and J usage is TRBJ2-1, with 9 bases fitting TRBD1. Germline V lookup: CDR1 SGHNT, CDR2 YYREEE (reference sequence). J gave up 6 bases and V 3 bases, and 4 bases lay outside the gene matches. The length of the CDR3 is 14 residues. The CDR3 here is CASSWADRGNEQFF. CDR3 DNA: TGTGCCAGCAGCTGGGCGGACAGGGGCAATGAGCAGTTCTTC.

This rearrangement joins TRBV6-5 to TRBJ2-5, with 7 nucleotides matching TRBD2. Germline V gene sequence: CDR1 MNHEY, CDR2 SVGAGI. V was pared by 6 bases and J by 5 bases, with 6 bases of the junction left unmatched. This CDR3 has 13 amino acids. CDR3 sequence: CASSPGEGETQYF. In nucleotides, the CDR3 is TGTGCCAGCAGCCCCGGGGAGGGGGAGACCCAGTACTTC.

As concerns this clone: The sample holds other DNA sequences that translate to the same CDR3. The chain couples TRBV27 to TRBJ1-1, with TRBD1 identical over 8 bases. Losses at the gene ends were 0 bases for V and 5 bases for J; bases not matched to a gene: 5. The CDR3 spans 15 residues. CDR1 and CDR2 from the germline V gene are MNHEY and SMNVEV (reference sequence). CDR3 sequence (DNA): TGTGCCAGCAGTTTATCGGGGACAGGAAGAACTGAAGCTTTCTTT. Translation: CASSLSGTGRTEAFF.

The gene calls are TRBV15 and TRBJ2-1; D possibly corresponds to TRBD2 (5 bases). The germline gives CDR1 LNHNV, CDR2 YYDKDF (reference sequence). The ends were cut back, 0 bases at V and 0 bases at J, with 6 bases in the middle. The CDR3 spans 15 residues. The CDR3 region has the DNA TGTGCCACCAGCAGAGATACTAGCTCCTACAATGAGCAGTTCTTC. Its protein is CATSRDTSSYNEQFF. Full variable domain (outside the CDR3, taken from reference TRBV15 and TRBJ2-1): DAMVIQNPRYQVTQFGKPVTLSCSQTLNHNVMYWYQQKSSQAPKLLFHYYDKDFNNEADTPDNFQSRRPNTSFCFLDIRSPGLGDTAMYLCATSRDTSSYNEQFFGPGTRLTVL.

The chain employs TRBV6-1 and TRBJ1-1, with D hard to call. This CDR3 spans 14 amino acids. Trimming stripped 2 bases from V and 5 bases from J, with 12 bases between. Germline loops: CDR1 MNHNS, CDR2 SASEGT. The CDR3, as DNA: TGTGCCAGCAGTGAACTTCTCCGGGAGACTGAAGCTTTCTTT. It codes for CASSELLRETEAFF.

This chain links TRBV5-1 with TRBJ2-7; weak D call: TRBD1 (6 bases). Per germline, CDR1 SGHRS and CDR2 YFSETQ. The CDR3 is 14 residues long. V was clipped by 4 bases and J by 5 bases, with 16 bases between them. CDR3 in DNA: TGCGCCAGCAGCCCCACCGGACAGCCTAACGAGCAGTACTTC. Translated, it gives CASSPTGQPNEQYF.

This chain joins TRBV5-4 and TRBJ2-2, with TRBD1 matching over 7 bases. The CDR3 has 18 residues. The ends lost 2 bases at V and 3 bases at J; junction bases unmatched: 13. CDR1 and CDR2 (germline): SGHNT, YYREEE (reference sequence). The CDR3 bases are TGTGCCAGCAGCTTAAGTCCTCGGGACAGAACATACACCGGGGAGCTGTTTTTT. It specifies CASSLSPRDRTYTGELFF.

V is TRBV5-1 and J is TRBJ2-1; 10 bases line up with TRBD1. The CDR3 is made up of 15 amino acids. Looked up from germline, CDR1 is SGHRS and CDR2 is YFSETQ. V was pared by 4 bases and J by 1 base, with 2 bases of the junction left unmatched. The CDR3 DNA reads as TGCGCCAGCAGCCCGGGACAGGGGTCCTACAATGAGCAGTTCTTC. Translation: CASSPGQGSYNEQFF. Looking up the rest from reference TRBV5-1 and TRBJ2-1 gives the full variable domain: KAGVTQTPRYLIKTRGQQVTLSCSPISGHRSVSWYQQTPGQGLQFLFEYFSETQRNKGNFPGRFSGRQFSNSRSEMNVSTLELGDSALYLCASSPGQGSYNEQFFGPGTRLTVL.

The rearrangement links TRBV9 to TRBJ2-3; 11 bases map to TRBD2. V dropped 2 bases and J dropped 2; count of bases not matched to a gene: 7. Per the germline V gene, CDR1 is SGDLS and CDR2 is YYNGEE. The CDR3 covers 17 residues. The CDR3 loop is CASSVIGLAGFTDTQYF. The CDR3 DNA reads TGTGCCAGCAGCGTCATTGGACTAGCGGGCTTCACAGATACGCAGTATTTT.